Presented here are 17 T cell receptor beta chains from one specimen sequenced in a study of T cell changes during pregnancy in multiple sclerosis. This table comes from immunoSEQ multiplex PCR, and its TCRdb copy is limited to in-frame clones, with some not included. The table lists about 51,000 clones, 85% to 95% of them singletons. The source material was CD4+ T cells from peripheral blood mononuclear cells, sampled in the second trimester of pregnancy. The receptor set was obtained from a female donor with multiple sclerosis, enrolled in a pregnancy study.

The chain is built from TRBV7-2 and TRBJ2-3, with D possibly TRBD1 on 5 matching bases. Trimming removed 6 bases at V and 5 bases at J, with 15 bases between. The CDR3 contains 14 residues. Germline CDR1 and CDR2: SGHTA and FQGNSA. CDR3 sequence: CASSSQGREDTQYF. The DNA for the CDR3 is TGTGCCAGCAGTTCTCAGGGCCGAGAAGATACGCAGTATTTT.

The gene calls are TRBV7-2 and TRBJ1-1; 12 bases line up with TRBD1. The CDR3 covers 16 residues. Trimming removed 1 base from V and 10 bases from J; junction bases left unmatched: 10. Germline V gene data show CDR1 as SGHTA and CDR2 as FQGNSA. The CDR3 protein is CASSLGGTGGRLVAFF. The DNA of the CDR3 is TGTGCCAGCAGCTTAGGGGGGACAGGGGGCCGATTGGTAGCTTTCTTT.

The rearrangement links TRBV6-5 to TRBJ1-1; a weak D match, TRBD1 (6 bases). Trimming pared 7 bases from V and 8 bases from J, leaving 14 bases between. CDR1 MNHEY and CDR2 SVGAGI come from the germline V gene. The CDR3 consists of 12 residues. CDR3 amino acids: CASNPKQGEAFF. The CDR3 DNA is TGTGCCAGCAACCCAAAACAGGGCGAAGCTTTCTTT.

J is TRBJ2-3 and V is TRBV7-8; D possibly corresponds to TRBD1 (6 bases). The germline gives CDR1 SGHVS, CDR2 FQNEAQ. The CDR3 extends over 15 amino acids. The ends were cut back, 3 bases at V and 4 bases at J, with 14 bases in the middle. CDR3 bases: TGTGCCAGCAGCTTCAGGGGTAGAGATGCAGATACGCAGTATTTT. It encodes CASSFRGRDADTQYF. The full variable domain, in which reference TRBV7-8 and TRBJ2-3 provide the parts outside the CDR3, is GAGVSQSPRYKVAKRGQDVALRCDPISGHVSLFWYQQALGQGPEFLTYFQNEAQLDKSGLPSDRFFAERPEGSVSTLKIQRTQQEDSAVYLCASSFRGRDADTQYFGPGTRLTVL.

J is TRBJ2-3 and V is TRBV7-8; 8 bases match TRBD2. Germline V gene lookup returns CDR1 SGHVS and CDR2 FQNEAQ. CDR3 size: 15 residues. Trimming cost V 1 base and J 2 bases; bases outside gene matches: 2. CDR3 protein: CASSLGSGVTDTQYF. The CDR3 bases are TGTGCCAGCAGCTTAGGTAGCGGGGTCACAGATACGCAGTATTTT.

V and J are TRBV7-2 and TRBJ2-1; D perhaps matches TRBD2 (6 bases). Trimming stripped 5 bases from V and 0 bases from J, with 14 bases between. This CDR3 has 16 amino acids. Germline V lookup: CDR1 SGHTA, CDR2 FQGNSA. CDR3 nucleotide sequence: TGTGCCAGCAGCCCAAGGACTATTCACTCCTACAATGAGCAGTTCTTC. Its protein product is CASSPRTIHSYNEQFF.

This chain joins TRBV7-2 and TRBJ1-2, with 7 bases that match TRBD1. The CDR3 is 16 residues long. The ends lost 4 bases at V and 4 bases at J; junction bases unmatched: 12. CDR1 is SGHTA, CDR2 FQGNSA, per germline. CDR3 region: CASSSWTGSGAYGYTF. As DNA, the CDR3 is TGTGCCAGCAGCTCCTGGACAGGTAGTGGAGCCTATGGCTACACCTTC.

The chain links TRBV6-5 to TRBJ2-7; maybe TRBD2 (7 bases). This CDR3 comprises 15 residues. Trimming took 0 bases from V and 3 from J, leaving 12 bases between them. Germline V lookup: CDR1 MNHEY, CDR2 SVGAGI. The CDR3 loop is CASSYSGGPIYEQYF. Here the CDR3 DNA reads TGTGCCAGCAGTTACTCGGGGGGGCCAATCTACGAGCAGTACTTC.

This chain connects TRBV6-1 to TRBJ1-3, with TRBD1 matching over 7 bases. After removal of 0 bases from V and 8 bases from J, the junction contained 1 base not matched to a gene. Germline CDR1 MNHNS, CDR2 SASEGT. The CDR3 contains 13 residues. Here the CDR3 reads CASSEAGTDTIYF. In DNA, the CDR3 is TGTGCCAGCAGTGAAGCCGGGACAGACACCATATATTTT.

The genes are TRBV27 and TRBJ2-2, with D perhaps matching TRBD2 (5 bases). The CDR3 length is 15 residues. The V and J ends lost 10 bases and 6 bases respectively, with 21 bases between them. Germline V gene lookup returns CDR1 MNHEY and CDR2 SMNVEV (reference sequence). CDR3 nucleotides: TGTGCCATCGGGGTGATGGGCCCTAACGCCGGGGAGCTGTTTTTT. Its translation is CAIGVMGPNAGELFF.

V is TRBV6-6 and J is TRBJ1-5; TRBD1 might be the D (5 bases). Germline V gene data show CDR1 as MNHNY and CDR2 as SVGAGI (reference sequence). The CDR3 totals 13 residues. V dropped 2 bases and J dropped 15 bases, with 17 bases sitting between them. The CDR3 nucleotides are TGTGCCAGCAGTTACCAAGCCCCCGGGACTCCGCATTTT. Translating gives CASSYQAPGTPHF.

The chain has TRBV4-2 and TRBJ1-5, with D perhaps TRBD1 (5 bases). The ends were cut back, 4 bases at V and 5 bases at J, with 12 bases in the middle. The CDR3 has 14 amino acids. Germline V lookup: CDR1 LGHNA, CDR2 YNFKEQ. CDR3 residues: CASSPAGGDQPQHF. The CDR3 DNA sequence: TGTGCCAGCAGCCCCGCCGGGGGGGATCAGCCCCAGCATTTT.

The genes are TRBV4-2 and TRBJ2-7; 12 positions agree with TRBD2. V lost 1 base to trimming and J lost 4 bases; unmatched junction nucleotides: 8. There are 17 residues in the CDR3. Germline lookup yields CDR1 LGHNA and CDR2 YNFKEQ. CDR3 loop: CASSQGVGLAGGYEQYF. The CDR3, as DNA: TGTGCCAGCAGCCAAGGGGTAGGGCTAGCGGGGGGGTACGAGCAGTACTTC.

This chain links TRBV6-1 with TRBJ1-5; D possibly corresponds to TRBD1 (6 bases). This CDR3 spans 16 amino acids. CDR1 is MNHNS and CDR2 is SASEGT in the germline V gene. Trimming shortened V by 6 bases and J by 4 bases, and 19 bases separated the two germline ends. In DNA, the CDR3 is TGTGCCAGCAGCGAACGCAGGGGTTCTGGGAATCAGCCCCAGCATTTT. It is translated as CASSERRGSGNQPQHF.

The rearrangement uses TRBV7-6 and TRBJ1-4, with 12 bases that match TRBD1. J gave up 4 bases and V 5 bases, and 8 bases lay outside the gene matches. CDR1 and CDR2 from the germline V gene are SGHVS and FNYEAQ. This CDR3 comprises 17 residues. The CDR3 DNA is TGTGCCAGCAGCCTCCGGGACAGGGGGCGCGTTAATGAAAAACTGTTTTTT. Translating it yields CASSLRDRGRVNEKLFF.

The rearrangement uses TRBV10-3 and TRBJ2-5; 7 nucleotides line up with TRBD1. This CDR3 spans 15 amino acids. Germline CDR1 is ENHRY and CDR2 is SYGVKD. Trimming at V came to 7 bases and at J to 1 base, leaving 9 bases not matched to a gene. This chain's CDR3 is CAINRGLGSQETQYF. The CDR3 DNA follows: TGTGCCATCAATAGGGGGCTCGGTTCCCAAGAGACCCAGTACTTC.

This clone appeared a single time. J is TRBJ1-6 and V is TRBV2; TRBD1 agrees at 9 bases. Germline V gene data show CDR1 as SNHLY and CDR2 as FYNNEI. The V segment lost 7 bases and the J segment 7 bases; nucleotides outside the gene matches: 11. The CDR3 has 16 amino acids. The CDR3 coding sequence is TGTGCCAGCACCGGGGGGGGGACAGGGTGGAATTCACCCCTCCACTTT. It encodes CASTGGGTGWNSPLHF.